A selection of T cell receptor beta chains follows, all from one sample in a study of cytomegalovirus exposure and HLA in healthy donors. Here immunoSEQ multiplex PCR was the method, and the copy in TCRdb shows in-frame clones only, minus some. The data hold a few hundred thousand clones, with roughly 89% observed a single time. Input material: PBMCs. Every receptor here comes from a woman aged 18-30 years in good health and CMV-seronegative. CDR3s include the opening cysteine and the closing phenylalanine or tryptophan.

length: 13
J: TRBJ1-5
V: TRBV4-1
CDR3: CATGQGINQPQHF

length: 19
J: TRBJ2-3
V: TRBV4-1
CDR3: CASSRELAGGPSGADTQYF

length: 18
J: TRBJ1-1
V: TRBV30
CDR3: CAWSVWDRESGKGPEAFF

length: 13
J: TRBJ1-1
V: TRBV7-8
CDR3: CASSLSGSTEAFF

length: 17
J: TRBJ1-1
V: TRBV9
CDR3: CASSGLLTTGANTEAFF

length: 14
J: TRBJ2-1
V: TRBV4-2
CDR3: CASSRTSGGNEQFF

length: 15
J: TRBJ2-3
V: TRBV25-1
CDR3: CASSDSGGRRYTQYF

length: 17
J: TRBJ2-7
V: TRBV18
CDR3: CASSPLGYDRGLYEQYF

length: 13
J: TRBJ1-2
V: TRBV7-2
CDR3: CASSAGQFYGYTF

length: 15
J: TRBJ2-7
V: TRBV6-5
CDR3: CASSYSMVGAREQYF

length: 14
J: TRBJ2-5
V: TRBV7-2
CDR3: CASTPQGGGETQYF

length: 16
J: .
V: TRBV10-1
CDR3: CASSDEKAGRPYEQYF

length: 12
J: TRBJ1-1
V: TRBV7-9
CDR3: CASSLEEPEAFF

length: 12
J: TRBJ1-5
V: TRBV11-1
CDR3: CASSLVLNAQHF

length: 15
J: TRBJ1-5
V: TRBV15
CDR3: CATSRGTGLNQPQHF

length: 12
J: TRBJ2-7
V: TRBV7-2
CDR3: CASSENRGEQYF

length: 16
J: TRBJ2-2
V: TRBV9
CDR3: CASSPGQRDNAGELFF

length: 17
J: TRBJ2-1
V: TRBV5-6
CDR3: CASSLDRGLLSYNEQFF

length: 14
J: TRBJ2-3
V: TRBV11-3
CDR3: CASSLELDTDTQYF

length: 15
J: TRBJ1-6
V: TRBV7-6
CDR3: CASSGRDRAGSPLHF

length: 16
J: TRBJ2-1
V: TRBV7-3
CDR3: CASSFSGTSSYNEQFF

length: 15
J: TRBJ2-5
V: TRBV7-2
CDR3: CASSLQGIGGNVIYF

length: 13
J: TRBJ1-2
V: TRBV11-2
CDR3: CASSSYRGGGYTF

length: 15
J: TRBJ2-7
V: TRBV11-2
CDR3: CASSFGTSGYYEQYF

length: 13
J: TRBJ2-7
V: TRBV2
CDR3: CASFGTVSYEQYF

length: 15
J: TRBJ2-5
V: TRBV15
CDR3: CATSTRTSGQETQYF

length: 14
J: TRBJ2-7
V: TRBV6-5
CDR3: CASSSGLATYEQYF

length: 14
J: TRBJ2-7
V: TRBV19
CDR3: CASNWGLAGSEQYF

length: 15
J: TRBJ2-4
V: TRBV2
CDR3: CASSEGYREGYIQYF

length: 10
J: TRBJ2-3
V: TRBV23-1
CDR3: CAVLEDTQYF

length: 11
J: TRBJ1-1
V: TRBV20-1
CDR3: CSEEANTEAFF

length: 14
J: TRBJ2-7
V: TRBV18
CDR3: CASSLTESSYEQYF

length: 15
J: TRBJ2-6
V: TRBV5-1
CDR3: CASRLSTSGANVLTF

length: 16
J: TRBJ2-1
V: TRBV7-2
CDR3: CASSLTRGGPFNEQFF

length: 16
J: TRBJ2-3
V: TRBV5-1
CDR3: CASSLVAGGPADTQYF

length: 15
J: TRBJ2-3
V: TRBV6-5
CDR3: CASTKGTGYLDTQYF

length: 15
J: TRBJ2-2
V: TRBV6-1
CDR3: CASEIGQGRTGELFF

length: 15
J: TRBJ2-2
V: TRBV9
CDR3: CASSVAGTGSGELFF

length: 16
J: TRBJ2-1
V: TRBV9
CDR3: CASSPRLAGSYNEQFF

length: 17
J: TRBJ2-2
V: TRBV7-8
CDR3: CASSRTFGQGIVGELFF

length: 14
J: TRBJ2-1
V: TRBV6-5
CDR3: CASRLTGESNEQFF

length: 13
J: TRBJ2-5
V: TRBV18
CDR3: CASSRGAQETQYF

length: 13
J: TRBJ2-5
V: TRBV10-1
CDR3: CASSDGREETQYF

length: 13
J: TRBJ2-5
V: TRBV5-1
CDR3: CASSSLPQETQYF

length: 18
J: TRBJ2-2
V: TRBV7-2
CDR3: CASSLYLGRAFSTGELFF

length: 18
J: TRBJ2-5
V: TRBV4-1
CDR3: CASSQGGLAGGQSETQYF

length: 15
J: TRBJ2-1
V: TRBV6-5
CDR3: CASSYRGTAYNEQFF

length: 15
J: TRBJ1-1
V: TRBV28
CDR3: CASSQMTGVVTEAFF

length: 16
J: TRBJ1-6
V: TRBV2
CDR3: CASRGDRRLHNSPLHF

length: 17
J: TRBJ2-3
V: TRBV5-4
CDR3: CASSLGGSGGVTDTQYF

length: 16
J: TRBJ2-1
V: TRBV4-2
CDR3: CASSQEIGLAGGGQFF

length: 17
J: TRBJ2-6
V: TRBV5-6
CDR3: CASSPRWESSGANVLTF

length: 16
J: TRBJ2-4
V: TRBV28
CDR3: CASISQGAQTKNIQYF

length: 14
J: TRBJ1-3
V: TRBV9
CDR3: CASSGTGAGNTIYF

length: 14
J: TRBJ2-5
V: TRBV7-7
CDR3: CASSSRPGVGTQYF